This paragraph reports one TCR beta chain. The data were obtained in a study of T cells in Graves' hyperthyroidism and ophthalmopathy. Based on clinical symptoms, serum thyroxine and TRAb, thyroid ultrasound and orbital computed tomography, diagnoses were reached. This CDR3 has 15 residues. Losses at the gene ends were 5 bases for V and 6 bases for J; bases not matched to a gene: 11. Germline V gene sequence: CDR1 MNHNS, CDR2 SASEGT. The TCR beta CDR3 regions underwent amplification using RNA transcripts as the source. The TCR CDR3 was amplified in a first-round RT-PCR using the HTBI primer set. TCRdb redid the calling of the multiplex PCR reads with MiXCR, one entry per CDR3 protein. Altogether approximately 620,000 distinct CDR3 sequences are present, roughly 14% being singletons, with the ten largest covering roughly 6.2%.

Sequencing used blood. The chain joins TRBV6-1 to TRBJ2-7, with 9 bases that match TRBD1. The TCR was taken from a woman in her twenties or thirties with Graves' hyperthyroidism that later progressed to Graves' ophthalmopathy. This chain's CDR3 is CASSHGTGPFGEQYF. CDR3 nucleotides: TGTGCCAGCAGTCATGGGACAGGGCCCTTCGGCGAGCAGTACTTC.